The rows below give T cell receptor beta chains drawn from one sample of a study of blood T cell repertoires in COVID-19. The method was immunoSEQ multiplex PCR; TCRdb's version includes in-frame clones alone and lacks a portion of them. The sample consists of 100,000 to 150,000 clones, about four fifths of them appearing once. Sequencing was done on a sample of peripheral blood. The receptor source for this set is a woman aged 50 to 60 with acute or convalescent COVID-19. Each CDR3 is given with its conserved first and last residue. A D gene is named only where the DNA matches it firmly. Clone size is not always given. Where it is, it says once, few, many or a class for expanded clones.

CDR3aa: CASSTLRDRTSNQPQHF
CDR3nt: TGTGCCAGCAGTACCCTCCGGGACAGAACTAGCAATCAGCCCCAGCATTTT
abundance: NA
len: 17
v_gene: TRBV27
j_gene: TRBJ1-5
d_gene: TRBD1

CDR3aa: CASSLTGSMNTEAFF
CDR3nt: TGTGCCAGCAGTCTGACAGGGTCGATGAACACTGAAGCTTTCTTT
abundance: NA
len: 15
v_gene: TRBV6-2/TRBV6-3
j_gene: TRBJ1-1
d_gene: TRBD1

CDR3aa: CASSPRQGIHSPLHF
CDR3nt: TGTGCCAGCAGCCCGCGACAGGGGATCCATTCACCCCTCCACTTT
abundance: NA
len: 15
v_gene: TRBV11-2
j_gene: TRBJ1-6
d_gene: TRBD1

CDR3aa: CASSPRDRGNSPLHF
CDR3nt: TGTGCCAGCAGTCCCCGGGACAGGGGGAATTCACCCCTCCACTTT
abundance: NA
len: 15
v_gene: TRBV27
j_gene: TRBJ1-6
d_gene: TRBD1

CDR3aa: CASSLAGQDLMYGYTF
CDR3nt: TGTGCCAGCAGCCTGGCGGGACAGGACCTTATGTATGGCTACACCTTC
abundance: NA
len: 16
v_gene: TRBV7-9
j_gene: TRBJ1-2
d_gene: TRBD1

CDR3aa: CASSKVPAGGPGELFF
CDR3nt: TGTGCCAGCAGCAAAGTACCAGCGGGGGGGCCCGGGGAGCTGTTTTTT
abundance: NA
len: 16
v_gene: TRBV21-1
j_gene: TRBJ2-2
d_gene: NA

CDR3aa: CASSLQGFTEAFF
CDR3nt: TGCGCCAGCAGCCTCCAGGGTTTCACTGAAGCTTTCTTT
abundance: few
len: 13
v_gene: TRBV4-1
j_gene: TRBJ1-1
d_gene: NA

CDR3aa: CASSPGTGFANTEAFF
CDR3nt: TGTGCCAGCAGCCCCGGGACAGGGTTCGCGAACACTGAAGCTTTCTTT
abundance: few
len: 16
v_gene: TRBV3-1/TRBV3-2
j_gene: TRBJ1-1
d_gene: TRBD1

CDR3aa: CASSIGDPKNTEAFF
CDR3nt: TGTGCCAGTAGTATAGGCGATCCGAAGAACACTGAAGCTTTCTTT
abundance: once
len: 15
v_gene: TRBV19
j_gene: TRBJ1-1
d_gene: NA

CDR3aa: CASSKQNSPLHF
CDR3nt: TGTGCCAGTAGTAAACAGAATTCACCCCTCCACTTT
abundance: once
len: 12
v_gene: TRBV19
j_gene: TRBJ1-6
d_gene: NA

CDR3aa: CASSYQGGVNSGANVLTF
CDR3nt: TGTGCCAGCAGTTACCAGGGCGGGGTCAACTCTGGGGCCAACGTCCTGACTTTC
abundance: NA
len: 18
v_gene: TRBV6-4
j_gene: TRBJ2-6
d_gene: NA

CDR3aa: CASSISNSPLHF
CDR3nt: TGTGCCAGTAGTATCAGTAATTCACCCCTCCACTTT
abundance: once
len: 12
v_gene: TRBV19
j_gene: TRBJ1-6
d_gene: NA

CDR3aa: CASGASGVGAGELFF
CDR3nt: TGTGCCAGCGGAGCTTCAGGGGTTGGCGCCGGGGAGCTGTTTTTT
abundance: once
len: 15
v_gene: TRBV5-4
j_gene: TRBJ2-2
d_gene: NA

CDR3aa: CASSLTGTANTGELFF
CDR3nt: TGTGCCAGCAGCTTAACGGGGACAGCGAACACCGGGGAGCTGTTTTTT
abundance: NA
len: 16
v_gene: TRBV7-9
j_gene: TRBJ2-2
d_gene: TRBD1

CDR3aa: CASSLRTDTEAFF
CDR3nt: TGTGCCAGCAGTTTGAGGACAGATACTGAAGCTTTCTTT
abundance: NA
len: 13
v_gene: TRBV12-3/TRBV12-4
j_gene: TRBJ1-1
d_gene: NA

CDR3aa: CASSLASGGYNEQFF
CDR3nt: TGTGCCAGCAGCTTGGCTAGCGGGGGCTACAATGAGCAGTTCTTC
abundance: NA
len: 15
v_gene: TRBV7-2
j_gene: TRBJ2-1
d_gene: TRBD2

CDR3aa: CASSIQGLNTEAFF
CDR3nt: TGTGCCAGCAGCATACAGGGATTGAACACTGAAGCTTTCTTT
abundance: NA
len: 14
v_gene: TRBV11-2
j_gene: TRBJ1-1
d_gene: NA

CDR3aa: CASSLLTGGSGNTIYF
CDR3nt: TGTGCCAGCAGCCTACTGACAGGGGGTTCTGGAAACACCATATATTTT
abundance: NA
len: 16
v_gene: TRBV3-1/TRBV3-2
j_gene: TRBJ1-3
d_gene: TRBD1

CDR3aa: CASTGRGRDYGYTF
CDR3nt: TGTGCCAGTACCGGGAGGGGGAGAGACTATGGCTACACCTTC
abundance: NA
len: 14
v_gene: TRBV19
j_gene: TRBJ1-2
d_gene: NA

CDR3aa: CAWSNIVGGQGYEQYF
CDR3nt: TGTGCCTGGAGTAATATAGTCGGTGGACAGGGTTACGAGCAGTACTTC
abundance: NA
len: 16
v_gene: TRBV30
j_gene: TRBJ2-7
d_gene: TRBD1

CDR3aa: CASSHIGDFTEAFF
CDR3nt: TGCGCCAGCAGCCATATAGGGGATTTCACTGAAGCTTTCTTT
abundance: NA
len: 14
v_gene: TRBV4-1
j_gene: TRBJ1-1
d_gene: NA

CDR3aa: CASSPGTGGPLHDTEAFF
CDR3nt: TGTGCCAGCAGCCCAGGGACAGGGGGCCCTCTACACGACACTGAAGCTTTCTTT
abundance: NA
len: 18
v_gene: TRBV7-9
j_gene: TRBJ1-1
d_gene: TRBD1